This section outlines one T cell receptor (beta chain) sequence together with its context. This entry is derived from a study of T cells in Graves' hyperthyroidism and ophthalmopathy. The investigators amplified TCR beta CDR3 regions from RNA transcripts. HTBI primers drove first-round RT-PCR of the TCR CDR3. Via MiXCR, TCRdb re-called the multiplex PCR reads, giving one row per CDR3 protein. The sample lists roughly 580,000 distinct CDR3 sequences, 35% to 55% occurring once. The V and J ends lost 4 bases and 5 bases respectively, with 14 bases between them. Germline values: CDR1 SQVTM, CDR2 ANQGSEA. The CDR3 sequence is 13 residues long.

This chain joins TRBV29-1 and TRBJ1-1; possible D gene TRBD1, 6 bases. The TCR was taken from a woman between 18 and 29 years old with Graves' hyperthyroidism. Sequencing was done on a sample of peripheral blood or thyroid tissue (not recorded which). The CDR3, as DNA: TGCAGCGTTGCTAGGCAGGGGTCAACTGAAGCTTTCTTT. Amino acids: CSVARQGSTEAFF.